This is a list of T cell receptor beta chains from one sample in a study of response to subunit inactivated influenza vaccine. TCRdb re-analysed the RT-PCR reads in MiXCR, keeping a single row per CDR3 protein. This table has hundreds of thousands of distinct CDR3 sequences, under 15% appearing once. Sequences were derived from PBMCs from blood, sampled roughly 48 days after vaccination. These receptor sequences come from a man aged 45-65 years who received an inactivated influenza vaccine. The CDR3 runs from the conserved cysteine through the conserved F or W. Where a row states a size, it is once, few, many or the class of an expanded clone; other rows omit it.

V gene	J gene	clone size	CDR3 protein
TRBV12-3/TRBV12-4	TRBJ2-3	NA	CASSLTSGGQGDTQYF
TRBV12-3/TRBV12-4	TRBJ1-5	NA	CASSLGSPGRQPQHF
TRBV3-1	TRBJ1-5	few	CASSPDLNQPQHF
TRBV12-3/TRBV12-4	TRBJ1-5	many	CASSLSGKGQPQHF
TRBV28	TRBJ2-5	few	CASTRQVQETQYF
TRBV14	TRBJ2-5	few	CASSQAVIGTQYF
TRBV12-3/TRBV12-4	TRBJ2-7	many	CASKEQGMKYEQYF
TRBV20-1	TRBJ2-1	once	CSAGPSGGGYNEQFF
TRBV5-1	TRBJ2-1	NA	CASSSALSGSRYNEQFF
TRBV5-6	TRBJ2-5	few	CASNHRGLQETQYF